Here is one TCR beta chain with its context. Antigen: not known. Trimming removed 4 bases from V and 3 bases from J, with 10 bases in between. This CDR3 region has 14 residues. Germline CDR1 reads SEHNR; CDR2 reads FQNEAQ (reference sequence). Naive CD8 populations comprised CD45RO-negative cells positively selected for CCR7, excluding terminally differentiated effector memory CD45RA+ cells. TCRdb's table, derived via immunoSEQ multiplex PCR, lists solely in-frame clones and lacks some. The sample yields about 680,000 clones, about 91% seen once. These data originate in a study of shared clonotypes between healthy human individuals. Whole-study results and caveats: Clonotypes shared by all four donors outscored non-shared clonotypes in generation probability.

The material sequenced was naive CD8+ T cells sorted from blood. The clonotype comes from a man aged 25 to 45 in good health. This sequence joins TRBV7-9 and TRBJ2-1; possible D gene TRBD2, 5 bases. The CDR3 DNA is TGTGCCAGCAGCTCTCCGGGGAGCTACAATGAGCAGTTCTTC. As protein: CASSSPGSYNEQFF.